The source of this T cell receptor beta chain is a study of T cell responses to AZD1222 COVID-19 vaccine. Study results and limitations: When two AZD1222 doses had been given, Spike-specific TCR breadth and depth rose. It was only after the peak T cell response that any repertoires were sampled. The sample set comprised mostly white British donors with more females, and clonal diversity was possibly underestimated. Baseline serostatus was positive in only a handful of AZD1222 recipients.

For this clone: The antigen remains undetermined. This same CDR3 is encoded by further DNA sequences in the sample.

Trimming took 1 base from V and 0 from J, leaving 9 bases between them. The length of the CDR3 is 15 residues. Per the germline V gene, CDR1 is LGHDT and CDR2 is YNNKEL (reference sequence). The repertoire was sequenced with immunoSEQ multiplex PCR; TCRdb's copy has only in-frame clones and lacks some. The sample includes about 180,000 clones, 88% of them seen just once. This receptor was identified in an adult who received the AZD1222 COVID-19 vaccine. The sample here was peripheral blood, taken 28 days after the second AZD1222 dose. The chain couples TRBV3-1 (or the pseudogene TRBV3-2) to TRBJ1-1; D unclear. Here the CDR3 reads CASSQVLRLNTEAFF. For the CDR3, the DNA is TGTGCCAGCAGCCAAGTCTTGAGGCTGAACACTGAAGCTTTCTTT.